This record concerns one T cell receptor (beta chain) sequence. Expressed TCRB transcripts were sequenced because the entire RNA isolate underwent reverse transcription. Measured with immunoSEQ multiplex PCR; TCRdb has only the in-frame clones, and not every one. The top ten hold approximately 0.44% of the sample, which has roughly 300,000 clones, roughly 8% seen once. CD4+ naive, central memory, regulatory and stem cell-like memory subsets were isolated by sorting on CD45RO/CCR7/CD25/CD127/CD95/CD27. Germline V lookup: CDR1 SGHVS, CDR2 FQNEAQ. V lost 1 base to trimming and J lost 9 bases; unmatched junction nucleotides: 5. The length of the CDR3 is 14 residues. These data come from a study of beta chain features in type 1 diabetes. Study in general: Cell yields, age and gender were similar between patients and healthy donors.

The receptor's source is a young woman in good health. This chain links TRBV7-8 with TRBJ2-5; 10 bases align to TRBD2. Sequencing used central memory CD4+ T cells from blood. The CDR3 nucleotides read TGTGCCAGCAGCTTAGTCTCGCTAGCGGGGGCCCAGTACTTC. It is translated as CASSLVSLAGAQYF.